These 32 T cell receptor beta chains originate from one sample sequenced in a study of beta chain features in type 1 diabetes. Study-wide points: All four CD4+ subsets of Type 1 diabetes patients contained TCRB CDR3s that were moderately but significantly shorter.

Expressed TCRB transcripts were sequenced after all isolated RNA was converted to cDNA. Here immunoSEQ multiplex PCR was the method, and the copy in TCRdb shows in-frame clones only, minus some. The data contain around 45,000 clones, approximately 40% of them singletons. These receptors have no known antigen. Sequenced: stem cell memory CD4+ T cells from blood. These receptors all come from a man in his thirties or forties with type 1 diabetes.

This clone has only one observation. The chain couples TRBV7-2 to TRBJ1-2; 8 positions agree with TRBD1. Germline loops: CDR1 SGHTA, CDR2 FQGNSA. The CDR3 covers 12 residues. The V and J ends lost 5 bases and 8 bases, in that order; junction bases with no gene match: 4. The DNA of the CDR3 is TGTGCCAGCAGCCCTGGACAGGGAGGCTACACCTTC. Translating gives CASSPGQGGYTF.

This chain links TRBV7-9 with TRBJ1-1, with 7 bases identical to TRBD1. Looked up from germline, CDR1 is SEHNR and CDR2 is FQNEAQ (reference sequence). The J segment lost 3 bases and the V segment lost 5 bases, leaving 3 bases of the junction unmatched. This CDR3 has 13 residues. CDR3 sequence (DNA): TGTGCCAGCAGCACGACAGGGTACACTGAAGCTTTCTTT. This codes for CASSTTGYTEAFF.

V and J are TRBV6-6 and TRBJ1-5, with 9 bases fitting TRBD1. J lost 9 bases, V lost 7 bases, and 10 bases had no gene match. This CDR3 is 14 amino acids long. The germline V gene encodes CDR1 MNHNY and CDR2 SVGAGI (reference sequence). CDR3 amino acids: CASNKMTGGVPQHF. The CDR3 DNA is TGTGCCAGCAACAAAATGACAGGGGGAGTGCCCCAGCATTTT.

The rearrangement links TRBV18 to TRBJ2-5; TRBD1 matches at 7 bases. TRBJ2-7 explains the end of the DNA better; the J call may be wrong. This CDR3 contains 14 residues. In germline, CDR1 is KGHSH, CDR2 LQKENI. The CDR3 DNA follows: TGTGCCAGCTCACCCTCATCAGGGGGCTACGAGCAGTACTTC. This codes for CASSPSSGGYEQYF.

The chain employs TRBV11-2 and TRBJ2-3, with D unclear. Germline CDR1 and CDR2: SGHAT and FQNNGV. CDR3 length: 13 residues. The germline V and J ends were trimmed by 5 bases and 3 bases, with 9 bases remaining between them. CDR3 protein: CASSRDWTDTQYF. Here the CDR3 DNA reads TGTGCCAGCAGCCGCGATTGGACAGATACGCAGTATTTT.

This chain joins TRBV7-9 and TRBJ2-3, with TRBD1 identical over 8 bases. The CDR3 has 14 residues. Looked up from germline, CDR1 is SEHNR and CDR2 is FQNEAQ (reference sequence). V was clipped by 5 bases and J by 6 bases; unmatched bases: 7. As DNA, the CDR3 is TGTGCCAGCAGCCGCCCCGCAGGGGGCGATACGCAGTATTTT. Amino acids: CASSRPAGGDTQYF.

This clone came up a few times. The V and J genes are TRBV5-1 and TRBJ2-1, with D unclear. Germline CDR1 reads SGHRS; CDR2 reads YFSETQ. V lost 5 bases and J 2 bases, leaving 11 bases between the germline ends. This CDR3 comprises 14 residues. CDR3 DNA sequence: TGCGCCAGCAGGTCCACGGCGGCCTACAATGAGCAGTTCTTC. Translation: CASRSTAAYNEQFF.

This clone was counted only a few times. V is TRBV27 and J is TRBJ2-1; maybe TRBD1 (6 bases). Trimming stripped 8 bases from V and 2 bases from J, with 16 bases between. The germline gives CDR1 MNHEY, CDR2 SMNVEV (reference sequence). The CDR3 sequence is 15 residues long. As DNA, the CDR3 is TGTGCCAGCTTCCTACAGGGACCGGCCTACAATGAGCAGTTCTTC. Amino acid sequence: CASFLQGPAYNEQFF.

The chain recombines TRBV4-1 with TRBJ2-5; D ambiguous. The CDR3 is 15 amino acids. Trimming cost V 0 bases and J 2 bases, with 10 bases left between them. Germline-derived CDR1 and CDR2 are MGHRA and YSYEKL. The chain's CDR3 is CASSQDLYGQETQYF. The CDR3 DNA reads as TGCGCCAGCAGCCAAGATTTATACGGTCAAGAGACCCAGTACTTC.

The chain employs TRBV9 and TRBJ1-2; D is perhaps TRBD1 (5 bases). Germline V gives CDR1 SGDLS, CDR2 YYNGEE. Trimming left V 4 bases short and J 8 bases short, with 18 bases between. CDR3 length equals 14 residues. CDR3 sequence: CASSQAGGEGGYTF. The CDR3 nucleotides read TGTGCCAGCAGCCAAGCGGGAGGGGAGGGAGGCTACACCTTC. The variable domain in full, with the rest retrieved from reference TRBV9 and TRBJ1-2, is DSGVTQTPKHLITATGQRVTLRCSPRSGDLSVYWYQQSLDQGLQFLIQYYNGEERAKGNILERFSAQQFPDLHSELNLSSLELGDSALYFCASSQAGGEGGYTFGSGTRLTVV.

CDR3 region: CASSLQGATNEQFF. The CDR3, as DNA: TGTGCCAGCAGCCTACAGGGGGCCACGAATGAGCAGTTCTTC. The rearrangement uses TRBV7-3 and TRBJ2-1; 9 nucleotides align to TRBD1. The ends lost 5 bases at V and 7 bases at J; junction bases unmatched: 6. CDR1 is SGHTA and CDR2 is FQGTGA in the germline V gene. The CDR3 is 14 residues long.

The chain employs TRBV14 and TRBJ2-1; the match to TRBD2 covers 10 bases. This CDR3 is built from 18 residues. The junction had 7 bases not matched to a gene; V was cut back by 0 bases and J by 2 bases. CDR1 is SGHDN and CDR2 is FVKESK in the germline V gene. Here the CDR3 reads CASSQDPSGGWAYNEQFF. DNA for the CDR3: TGTGCCAGCAGCCAAGATCCTAGCGGGGGATGGGCCTACAATGAGCAGTTCTTC.

This chain connects TRBV6-5 to TRBJ2-7, with 9 bases identical to TRBD1. The CDR3 has 16 residues. CDR1 and CDR2 from the germline V gene are MNHEY and SVGAGI. J lost 5 bases, V lost 0 bases, and 8 bases had no gene match. The chain's CDR3 is CASSYSRDREIHEQYF. Here the CDR3 DNA reads TGTGCCAGCAGTTACTCCCGGGACAGGGAAATCCACGAGCAGTACTTC.

This clone was seen only a few times. The chain has TRBV6-1 and TRBJ2-7; D remains unclear. CDR3 length: 11 amino acids. Germline V gene lookup returns CDR1 MNHNS and CDR2 SASEGT. V shed 2 bases and J shed 9 bases, with 8 bases lying between them. The CDR3 nucleotides read TGTGCCAGCAGTGAAAAAACGCGGCAGTACTTC. As protein: CASSEKTRQYF.

The rearrangement uses TRBV6-1 and TRBJ1-1, with 7 bases identical to TRBD1. The germline V gene encodes CDR1 MNHNS and CDR2 SASEGT. The CDR3 consists of 14 residues. After removal of 5 bases from V and 0 bases from J, the junction contained 3 bases not matched to a gene. The CDR3 DNA follows: TGTGCCAGCAGTCGGGACAGAATGAACACTGAAGCTTTCTTT. It translates to CASSRDRMNTEAFF.

This clone was recorded once. As DNA, the CDR3 is TGTGCCAGCAGTGGAAAAGGGGGCGCGAATGGCTACACCTTC. Its translation is CASSGKGGANGYTF. This chain joins TRBV6-1 and TRBJ1-2, with 7 bases that match TRBD1. V trimming: 4 bases; J trimming: 6 bases; junction bases outside the gene matches: 8. Germline CDR1 reads MNHNS; CDR2 reads SASEGT. This CDR3 has 14 residues.

V is TRBV11-2 and J is TRBJ1-4, with unresolved D. Germline V lookup: CDR1 SGHAT, CDR2 FQNNGV. This CDR3 region has 15 residues. V was clipped by 3 bases and J by 0 bases, with 8 bases between them. The CDR3 is CASSFDISTNEKLFF. CDR3 coding DNA: TGTGCCAGCAGCTTCGACATCTCAACTAATGAAAAACTGTTTTTT.

The chain is built from TRBV11-3 and TRBJ1-5; 10 bases are shared with TRBD1. The V and J ends lost 11 bases and 5 bases, in that order; junction bases with no gene match: 15. Germline CDR1 is SGHNT and CDR2 is YENEEA. The CDR3 is 16 residues long. The CDR3 DNA sequence: TGTGCCGGCTCCGGGACAGGGGATCTGGGGGATCAGCCCCAGCATTTT. Its protein is CAGSGTGDLGDQPQHF. The full variable domain, completed using reference TRBV11-3 and TRBJ1-5, is EAGVVQSPRYKIIEKKQPVAFWCNPISGHNTLYWYLQNLGQGPELLIRYENEEAVDDSQLPKDRFSAERLKGVDSTLKIQPAELGDSAVYLCAGSGTGDLGDQPQHFGDGTRLSIL.

This clone was observed a few times. This chain uses TRBV4-3 with TRBJ2-7; D not resolved. Trimming cost V 2 bases and J 4 bases, with 15 bases left between them. This CDR3 has 15 residues. Germline V gene sequence: CDR1 LGHNA, CDR2 YSLEER. The CDR3 DNA follows: TGCGCCAGCAGCCAACAAAGAACCGGGTGGTACGAGCAGTACTTC. It specifies CASSQQRTGWYEQYF.

The chain carries TRBV6-6 and TRBJ2-7; no clear D gene. Trimming took 8 bases from V and 3 from J, leaving 8 bases between them. The CDR3 is 11 residues long. Germline-derived CDR1 and CDR2 are MNHNY and SVGAGI (reference sequence). Here the CDR3 DNA reads TGTGCCAGCTTCCGCGGCTACGAGCAGTACTTC. Its translation is CASFRGYEQYF.

The gene calls are TRBV18 and TRBJ1-2; D is uncertain. The germline V gene encodes CDR1 KGHSH and CDR2 LQKENI. V dropped 4 bases and J dropped 6 bases, with 12 bases sitting between them. The CDR3 extends over 13 amino acids. CDR3 DNA sequence: TGTGCCAGCTCACAGAGGGTTCGAGATGGCTACACCTTC. Translating gives CASSQRVRDGYTF. The complete variable domain, with remaining parts taken from reference TRBV18 and TRBJ1-2, reads NAGVMQNPRHLVRRRGQEARLRCSPMKGHSHVYWYRQLPEEGLKFMVYLQKENIIDESGMPKERFSAEFPKEGPSILRIQQVVRGDSAAYFCASSQRVRDGYTFGSGTRLTVV.

This clone has a single count. The V call is TRBV10-3, the J call TRBJ2-1; D is unclear. The CDR3 extends over 17 amino acids. V was trimmed by 3 bases and J by 2 bases, leaving 17 bases between them. Germline values: CDR1 ENHRY, CDR2 SYGVKD. CDR3: CAISESGRLEAYNEQFF. The CDR3 DNA reads as TGTGCCATCAGTGAATCGGGTAGACTTGAGGCCTACAATGAGCAGTTCTTC.

The chain recombines TRBV7-3 with TRBJ1-5, with no clear D. V lost 6 bases and J lost 6, with 15 bases in between. The CDR3 consists of 14 residues. Germline CDR1 reads SGHTA; CDR2 reads FQGTGA. Written as DNA, the CDR3 is TGTGCCAGCAGTCTTACGGGAATGGGTCAGCCCCAGCATTTT. Protein sequence: CASSLTGMGQPQHF.

The CDR3 reads CASSLAGGDQPQHF. CDR3 in DNA: TGTGCCAGCAGCTTAGCGGGGGGGGATCAGCCCCAGCATTTT. The gene calls are TRBV11-2 and TRBJ1-5; TRBD1 is a possible D gene (5 bases). Trimming pared 1 base from V and 5 bases from J, leaving 9 bases between. CDR3 length: 14 residues. Germline lookup yields CDR1 SGHAT and CDR2 FQNNGV.

In the case of this clone: One junction end does not reproduce the germline sequence, and a read error may be involved. This sequence joins TRBV7-9 and TRBJ2-5; the match to TRBD2 covers 7 bases. Germline CDR1 reads SEHNR; CDR2 reads FQNEAQ (reference sequence). The CDR3 runs 13 residues. CDR3 region: CASSLEPPGGSNF. The CDR3 coding sequence is TGTGCCAGCAGCTTAGAGCCCCCGGGAGGATCGAACTTC.

The chain is built from TRBV10-3 and TRBJ2-6, with 14 nucleotides matching TRBD2. The ends lost 4 bases at V and 4 bases at J; junction bases unmatched: 3. CDR3 size: 17 residues. The germline V gene has CDR1 ENHRY and CDR2 SYGVKD. The CDR3 spells CAISVGLAGAGANVLTF. CDR3 DNA: TGTGCCATCAGTGTGGGACTAGCGGGAGCAGGGGCCAACGTCCTGACTTTC.

There are a few counts of this clone. The chain links TRBV29-1 to TRBJ1-2, with D possibly being TRBD1 (5 bases). With 4 bases removed from V and 8 bases from J, the gap between germline ends came to 11 bases. The CDR3 is 11 amino acids. The germline gives CDR1 SQVTM, CDR2 ANQGSEA. CDR3 DNA sequence: TGCAGCGTTGCCCGGGGGACGGGCTACACCTTC. It is translated as CSVARGTGYTF.

The V call is TRBV5-4, the J call TRBJ1-1, with D perhaps TRBD1 (5 bases). V was shortened by 4 bases and J by 5 bases, with 15 bases between the two germline ends. There are 14 residues in the CDR3. Germline V gene sequence: CDR1 SGHNT, CDR2 YYREEE (reference sequence). CDR3 amino acids: CASSRQQIRTEAFF. In DNA form, the CDR3 reads TGTGCCAGCAGCCGACAGCAGATCAGGACTGAAGCTTTCTTT. The full variable domain, with the rest looked up from reference TRBV5-4 and TRBJ1-1, is ETGVTQSPTHLIKTRGQQVTLRCSSQSGHNTVSWYQQALGQGPQFIFQYYREEENGRGNFPPRFSGLQFPNYSSELNVNALELDDSALYLCASSRQQIRTEAFFGQGTRLTVV.

The table lists this clone with a few counts. The gene calls are TRBV7-2 and TRBJ1-4; the D is unclear. The germline CDR1 and CDR2 sequences are SGHTA and FQGNSA. The length of the CDR3 is 15 residues. The V and J ends lost 1 base and 10 bases respectively, with 16 bases between them. CDR3 residues: CASSLEPLSSGKLFF. In nucleotides, the CDR3 is TGTGCCAGCAGCTTAGAACCACTTTCATCAGGAAAACTGTTTTTT.

This clone was picked up a small number of times. The rearrangement joins TRBV9 to TRBJ2-2; no firm D call. The ends were cut back, 0 bases at V and 5 bases at J, with 5 bases in the middle. Germline loops: CDR1 SGDLS, CDR2 YYNGEE. The CDR3 is 13 amino acids. CDR3 in DNA: TGTGCCAGCAGCGTAGTTATGACCGGGGAGCTGTTTTTT. Residues: CASSVVMTGELFF.

This clone appeared a few times. The chain joins TRBV15 to TRBJ2-7; the D gene is possibly TRBD2 (5 bases). CDR3 length: 15 residues. In germline, CDR1 is LNHNV, CDR2 YYDKDF (reference sequence). V was pared by 1 base and J by 2 bases, with 12 bases between. CDR3: CATSRGPGNTYEQYF. The CDR3, as DNA: TGTGCCACCAGCAGAGGACCGGGGAATACCTACGAGCAGTACTTC.

This clone was counted between two and nine times. This chain uses TRBV5-1 with TRBJ2-3; 7 bases map to TRBD2. CDR3 length: 15 residues. Germline V gives CDR1 SGHRS, CDR2 YFSETQ. V trimming: 1 base; J trimming: 2 bases; junction bases outside the gene matches: 4. The CDR3 loop reads CASSLREGATDTQYF. In nucleotides, the CDR3 is TGCGCCAGCAGCTTGAGGGAGGGTGCCACAGATACGCAGTATTTT.